A single TCR beta chain is shown here with its context. MiXCR was run by TCRdb on the 5' RACE reads, yielding one entry per CDR3 protein. The sample holds about 320,000 distinct CDR3 sequences; approximately 7% are singletons and the top ten take 15% to 20%. The data were taken from a study of T cells after yellow fever vaccination. The germline CDR1 and CDR2 sequences are MNHEY and SVGAGI. The CDR3 length is 15 residues. The V end lost 0 bases, the J end lost 3 bases, and 11 bases lay between the germline ends. The rearrangement joins TRBV6-5 to TRBJ1-2; D gene ambiguous. Source: PBMCs, taken about 49 days after the first yellow fever vaccination. The TCR originated in a man aged 18 to 35 who received the YFV17D yellow fever vaccine. The CDR3 sequence is CASSYSAGLHYGYTF. The CDR3 nucleotides are TGTGCCAGCAGTTACTCTGCAGGTCTTCACTATGGCTACACCTTC.